The rows below give T cell receptor beta chains drawn from one sample of a study of OX40 agonist ivuxolimab in advanced cancers. Assay used: immunoSEQ multiplex PCR; TCRdb lists only in-frame clones, some missing. Among tens of thousands of clones listed, about 92% were seen once. Sequenced here: CD4+ or CD8+ T cells sorted from blood, sampled in a trial of the OX40 agonist ivuxolimab. These receptors all stem from an adult with an advanced solid tumor such as melanoma, head and neck, liver or kidney cancer. Each CDR3 is given with its conserved first and last residue. A D gene is named only where the DNA matches it firmly. The listing skips clone size in some rows; elsewhere it reads once, few, many or a size class.

DNA: TGTGCCAGCAGTGTTCTAGGGGGCAAGACCGGGGAGCTGTTTTTT; CDR3: CASSVLGGKTGELFF; V: TRBV2; size: once; J: TRBJ2-2; D: TRBD1
DNA: TGTGCCAGCAGTAAGCGGGGGGGCGTCGTCGGGGAGCTGTTTTTT; CDR3: CASSKRGGVVGELFF; V: TRBV2; size: -; J: TRBJ2-2; D: TRBD2
DNA: TGCGCCAGCAGCCAAATTCCCGGGACAGGGGCTGGAAACACCATATATTTT; CDR3: CASSQIPGTGAGNTIYF; V: TRBV4-1; size: -; J: TRBJ1-3; D: TRBD1
DNA: TGTGCCAGTAGTACCTGGACAGATAAAGAGACCCAGTACTTC; CDR3: CASSTWTDKETQYF; V: TRBV19; size: -; J: TRBJ2-5; D: -
DNA: TGTGCTAGCACTCCTGGGCAGGGTTTGCAGCCCCAGCATTTT; CDR3: CASTPGQGLQPQHF; V: TRBV7-7; size: -; J: TRBJ1-5; D: -
DNA: TGTGCCAGCAGCCCCTCCTACAGGGGAGGAAGTGAAAAACTGTTTTTT; CDR3: CASSPSYRGGSEKLFF; V: TRBV7-2; size: -; J: TRBJ1-4; D: TRBD1
DNA: TGTGCCAGCAGCTTGCCTAGCGGGGTCTCAGATACGCAGTATTTT; CDR3: CASSLPSGVSDTQYF; V: TRBV5-5; size: once; J: TRBJ2-3; D: TRBD2
DNA: TGTGCCAGCAGTAACAGGGGGCACGGCAATCAGCCCCAGCATTTT; CDR3: CASSNRGHGNQPQHF; V: TRBV28; size: once; J: TRBJ1-5; D: TRBD1
DNA: TGCGCCAGCAGCTTGGAGGACAGGCCCGAAGAGACCCAGTACTTC; CDR3: CASSLEDRPEETQYF; V: TRBV5-1; size: -; J: TRBJ2-5; D: TRBD1
DNA: TGTGCCAGCAGTTTGTTCCCTAGCAATCAGCCCCAGCATTTT; CDR3: CASSLFPSNQPQHF; V: TRBV27; size: -; J: TRBJ1-5; D: -
DNA: TGTGCCAGCAGTTCGGGACAAGACCGGCCGGGTGGAAAACTGTTTTTT; CDR3: CASSSGQDRPGGKLFF; V: TRBV27; size: -; J: TRBJ1-4; D: -
DNA: TGTGCCAGCAGCTTTCGAGGGGCTGAAGCTTTCTTT; CDR3: CASSFRGAEAFF; V: TRBV7-8; size: -; J: TRBJ1-1; D: -
DNA: TGCGCCAGCACCGGGAAGGGGTACACCGGGGAGCTGTTTTTT; CDR3: CASTGKGYTGELFF; V: TRBV23-1; size: -; J: TRBJ2-2; D: -
DNA: TGTGCCAGCAGCTTAAGGCCCAATGAAAAACTGTTTTTT; CDR3: CASSLRPNEKLFF; V: TRBV5-6; size: -; J: TRBJ1-4; D: -
DNA: TGTGCCAGCAGACCATCAGCGGGGCGAGGGAACACTGAAGCTTTCTTT; CDR3: CASRPSAGRGNTEAFF; V: TRBV6-6; size: few; J: TRBJ1-1; D: -
DNA: TGTGCCAGCAGTTTGGGCCCCACTTCCGACACCTTC; CDR3: CASSLGPTSDTF; V: TRBV27; size: -; J: TRBJ1-2; D: -
DNA: TGTGCCTCCGAGGGGCAGTCAGTCTATGGCTACACCTTC; CDR3: CASEGQSVYGYTF; V: TRBV30; size: -; J: TRBJ1-2; D: -
DNA: TGTGCCAGCAGTGTACCCCGGGACAGGGATAGCAATCAGCCCCAGCATTTT; CDR3: CASSVPRDRDSNQPQHF; V: TRBV2; size: -; J: TRBJ1-5; D: TRBD1
DNA: TGTGCCAGCAGCTTCCCAGGGGGGAGCTCCTACAATGAGCAGTTCTTC; CDR3: CASSFPGGSSYNEQFF; V: TRBV28; size: -; J: TRBJ2-1; D: -
DNA: TGCGCCAGCAGCTTGCAGACTAGCGGGGGGCAAGAGACCCAGTACTTC; CDR3: CASSLQTSGGQETQYF; V: TRBV5-1; size: -; J: TRBJ2-5; D: TRBD2
DNA: TGTGCCAGCAGTACCGGGACAGGGGACTCCTACGAGCAGTACTTC; CDR3: CASSTGTGDSYEQYF; V: TRBV6-6; size: -; J: TRBJ2-7; D: TRBD1
DNA: TGTGCCGGATCTCAGACAGGGGAACAGCCCCAGCATTTT; CDR3: CAGSQTGEQPQHF; V: TRBV2; size: -; J: TRBJ1-5; D: TRBD1
DNA: TGTGCCAGCAGTTTAACAACCCTTTTAGCGGGGGGGCGTCGAGAGACCCAGTACTTC; CDR3: CASSLTTLLAGGRRETQYF; V: TRBV5-6; size: few; J: TRBJ2-5; D: TRBD2
DNA: TGTGCCAGCAGCTTTGTGGGACCACGCGGGGAGCTGTTTTTT; CDR3: CASSFVGPRGELFF; V: TRBV7-9; size: -; J: TRBJ2-2; D: -
DNA: TGCGCCAGCGAAAGAGGGGGGGGGCTCCAAGAGACCCAGTACTTC; CDR3: CASERGGGLQETQYF; V: TRBV5-1; size: once; J: TRBJ2-5; D: -
DNA: TGCGCCAGCAGTGGAGACACCACGAACACCGGGGAGCTGTTTTTT; CDR3: CASSGDTTNTGELFF; V: TRBV10-2; size: -; J: TRBJ2-2; D: -
DNA: TGTGCCAGCAGTGAAGCGGGACAGGGGAAGACCCAGTACTTC; CDR3: CASSEAGQGKTQYF; V: TRBV2; size: medium-sized; J: TRBJ2-5; D: TRBD1
DNA: TGCGCCAGCAGCTTAACCGGGACAGATGTCTATGGCTACACCTTC; CDR3: CASSLTGTDVYGYTF; V: TRBV5-1; size: -; J: TRBJ1-2; D: TRBD1
DNA: TGCGCCAGCAGGAGTGGGACAAGCAATGAAAAACTGTTTTTT; CDR3: CASRSGTSNEKLFF; V: TRBV5-1; size: -; J: TRBJ1-4; D: -